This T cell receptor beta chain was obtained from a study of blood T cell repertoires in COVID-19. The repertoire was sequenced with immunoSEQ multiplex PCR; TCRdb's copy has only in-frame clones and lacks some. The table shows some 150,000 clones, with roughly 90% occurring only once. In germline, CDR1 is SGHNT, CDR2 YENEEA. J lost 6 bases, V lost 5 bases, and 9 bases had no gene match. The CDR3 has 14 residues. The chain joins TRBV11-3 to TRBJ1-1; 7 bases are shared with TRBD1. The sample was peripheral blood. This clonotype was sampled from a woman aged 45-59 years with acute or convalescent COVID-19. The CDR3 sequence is CASSREDREPEAFF. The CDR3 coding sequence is TGTGCCAGCAGCCGAGAAGACAGGGAGCCTGAAGCTTTCTTT.